This T cell receptor (beta chain) was sequenced during a study of blood T cell repertoires in COVID-19. Study-wide background: Some COVID-19 samples were acute and others convalescent; all came from the United States, Italy and Spain. T cells, B-cell-depleted T cells, or PBMCs provided the cDNA or gDNA that served as material.

Germline assignment: CDR1 SGDLS and CDR2 YYNGEE. Trimming left V 0 bases short and J 4 bases short, with 8 bases between. The CDR3 is 14 amino acids. Comment on this clone: The sample contains more than one DNA sequence encoding this CDR3.

Original data processing: Reference gene primer amplification in the assay estimated nucleated cell counts. This table comes from immunoSEQ multiplex PCR, and its TCRdb copy is limited to in-frame clones, with some not included. The V and J calls and clone size were taken over from that table, and D and trimming were inferred from the DNA. Here the sample spans over 200,000 clones, 75% to 85% being singletons. Input material: peripheral blood. The chain combines TRBV9 with TRBJ2-1, with a tentative D call TRBD2 (6 bases). The TCR originated in a man in his forties or fifties who had recovered from COVID-19. The CDR3: CASSVGGGYNEQFF. CDR3 DNA sequence: TGTGCCAGCAGCGTAGGTGGAGGGTACAATGAGCAGTTCTTC. Full variable domain (outside the CDR3, taken from reference TRBV9 and TRBJ2-1): DSGVTQTPKHLITATGQRVTLRCSPRSGDLSVYWYQQSLDQGLQFLIQYYNGEERAKGNILERFSAQQFPDLHSELNLSSLELGDSALYFCASSVGGGYNEQFFGPGTRLTVL.